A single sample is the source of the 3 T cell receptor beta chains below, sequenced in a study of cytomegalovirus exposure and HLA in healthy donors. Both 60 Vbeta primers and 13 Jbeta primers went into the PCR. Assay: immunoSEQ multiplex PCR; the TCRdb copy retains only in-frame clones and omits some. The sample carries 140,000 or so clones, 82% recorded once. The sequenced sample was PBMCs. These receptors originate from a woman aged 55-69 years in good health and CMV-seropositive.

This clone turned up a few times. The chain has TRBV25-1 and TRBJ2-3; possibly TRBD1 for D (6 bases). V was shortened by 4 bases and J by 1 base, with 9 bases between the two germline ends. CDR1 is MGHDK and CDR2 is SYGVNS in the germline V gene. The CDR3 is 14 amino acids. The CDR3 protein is CASSAQGGTDTQYF. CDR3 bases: TGTGCCAGCAGTGCACAGGGAGGCACAGATACGCAGTATTTT.

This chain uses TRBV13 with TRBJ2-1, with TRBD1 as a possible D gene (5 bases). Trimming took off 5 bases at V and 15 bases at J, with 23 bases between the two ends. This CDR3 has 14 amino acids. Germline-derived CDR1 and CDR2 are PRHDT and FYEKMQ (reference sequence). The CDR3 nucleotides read TGTGCCAGCAGCGGATCCGTCAGGGTCTCCTCGTCGTTCTTC. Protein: CASSGSVRVSSSFF. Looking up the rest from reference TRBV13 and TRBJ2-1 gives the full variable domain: AAGVIQSPRHLIKEKRETATLKCYPIPRHDTVYWYQQGPGQDPQFLISFYEKMQSDKGSIPDRFSAQQFSDYHSELNMSSLELGDSALYFCASSGSVRVSSSFFGPGTRLTVL.

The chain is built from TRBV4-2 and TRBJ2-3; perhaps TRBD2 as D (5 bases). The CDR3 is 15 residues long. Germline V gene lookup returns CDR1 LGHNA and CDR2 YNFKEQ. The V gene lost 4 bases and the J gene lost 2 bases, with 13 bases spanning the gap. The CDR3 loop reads CASSPARGITDTQYF. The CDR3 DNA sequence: TGTGCCAGCAGCCCGGCCCGGGGAATCACAGATACGCAGTATTTT.